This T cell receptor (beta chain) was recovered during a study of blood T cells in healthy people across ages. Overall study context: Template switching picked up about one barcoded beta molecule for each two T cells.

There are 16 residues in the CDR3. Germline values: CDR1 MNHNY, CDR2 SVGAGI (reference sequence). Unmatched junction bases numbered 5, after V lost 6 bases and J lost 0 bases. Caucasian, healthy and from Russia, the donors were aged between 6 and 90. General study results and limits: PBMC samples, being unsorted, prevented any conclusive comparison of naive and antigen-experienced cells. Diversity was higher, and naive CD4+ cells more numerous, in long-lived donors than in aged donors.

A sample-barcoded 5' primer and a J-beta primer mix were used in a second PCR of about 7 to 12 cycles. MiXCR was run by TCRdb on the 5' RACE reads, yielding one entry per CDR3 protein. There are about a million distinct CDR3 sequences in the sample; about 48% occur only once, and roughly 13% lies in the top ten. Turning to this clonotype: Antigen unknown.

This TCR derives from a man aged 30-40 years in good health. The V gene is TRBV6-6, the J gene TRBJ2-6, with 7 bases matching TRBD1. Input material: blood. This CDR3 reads CASRRTGDSGANVLTF. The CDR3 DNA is TGTGCCAGCAGGAGAACAGGGGACTCTGGGGCCAACGTCCTGACTTTC.